These T cell receptor beta chains were read from a single sample in a study of blood T cell repertoires in COVID-19. Measured with immunoSEQ multiplex PCR; TCRdb has only the in-frame clones, and not every one. The sample contains 170,000 or so clones, about 86% of which appear only once. Material: peripheral blood. These receptors were taken from a man in his fifties or sixties with active or convalescent COVID-19. The CDR3 runs from the conserved cysteine through the conserved F or W. A D gene is named only where the DNA matches it firmly. Size is omitted from some rows. Given values are once, few, many or a class for expanded clones.

V	D	J	size	CDR3	DNA
TRBV18	TRBD2	TRBJ2-5	NA	CASSPRSLAVQETQYF	TGTGCCAGCTCACCGCGGAGTCTAGCGGTACAAGAGACCCAGTACTTC
TRBV7-9	NA	TRBJ2-7	many	CAGSDGSYEQYF	TGTGCCGGATCCGACGGGTCCTACGAGCAGTACTTC
TRBV7-2	NA	TRBJ2-2	NA	CASSSGLWKTGELFF	TGTGCCAGCAGTTCAGGGTTGTGGAAGACCGGGGAGCTGTTTTTT
TRBV7-9	TRBD1	TRBJ1-1	NA	CASSLVRHSGGTEAFF	TGTGCCAGCAGCTTAGTTCGGCACTCAGGGGGAACTGAAGCTTTCTTT
TRBV14	TRBD1	TRBJ1-3	NA	CASTRDSYSGNTIYF	TGTGCCAGCACTCGGGACAGCTACTCTGGAAACACCATATATTTT
TRBV7-3	TRBD2	TRBJ2-3	NA	CASSQAGMSTDTQYF	TGTGCCAGCAGCCAAGCGGGAATGAGCACAGATACGCAGTATTTT
TRBV5-6	TRBD1	TRBJ2-5	NA	CASSLGTGWETQYF	TGTGCCAGCAGCTTGGGGACAGGGTGGGAGACCCAGTACTTC
TRBV11-2	TRBD2	TRBJ2-1	NA	CASSLRQQRENEQFF	TGTGCCAGCAGCTTACGCCAACAGCGGGAGAATGAGCAGTTCTTC
TRBV19	TRBD1	TRBJ1-4	NA	CASSIVAGGEKLFF	TGTGCCAGTAGTATTGTGGCAGGGGGAGAAAAACTGTTTTTT
TRBV30	TRBD2	TRBJ2-7	NA	CAWSRASGRYEQYF	TGTGCCTGGAGTCGGGCTAGCGGGAGGTACGAGCAGTACTTC
TRBV3-1/TRBV3-2	TRBD1	TRBJ1-4	NA	CASSPNTGGSEKLFF	TGTGCCAGCAGCCCCAATACAGGGGGCAGCGAAAAACTGTTTTTT
TRBV4-3	NA	TRBJ1-3	few	CASSQGHSGNTIYF	TGCGCCAGCAGCCAAGGACACTCTGGAAACACCATATATTTT
TRBV9	NA	TRBJ1-1	NA	CASSPRLMNTEAFF	TGTGCCAGCAGCCCCCGACTTATGAACACTGAAGCTTTCTTT
TRBV5-1	NA	TRBJ1-1	NA	CASSFKAGVSEAFF	TGCGCCAGCAGCTTTAAGGCAGGGGTTAGTGAAGCTTTCTTT
TRBV2	NA	TRBJ1-5	few	CASRAPRSNQPQHF	TGTGCCAGCAGAGCCCCCCGATCGAATCAGCCCCAGCATTTT
TRBV5-1	NA	TRBJ2-3	NA	CASTVDRLRDTQYF	TGCGCCAGCACCGTAGACAGGTTGAGGGATACGCAGTATTTT
TRBV6-6	TRBD1	TRBJ1-3	NA	CASSRPGQGATDTIYF	TGTGCCAGCAGCAGACCGGGACAGGGGGCGACGGACACCATATATTTT
TRBV11-3	TRBD2	TRBJ2-3	NA	CASSPIAGTDTQYF	TGTGCCAGCAGCCCAATAGCGGGTACAGATACGCAGTATTTT
TRBV9	NA	TRBJ2-1	once	CASSVGGGPPNEQFF	TGTGCCAGCAGCGTAGGCGGGGGCCCACCCAATGAGCAGTTCTTC
TRBV27	NA	TRBJ2-3	NA	CASRSWDNTDTQYF	TGTGCCAGCAGGAGCTGGGACAACACAGATACGCAGTATTTT
TRBV6-1	NA	TRBJ2-1	NA	CASKGGGSTNEQFF	TGTGCCAGCAAGGGGGGCGGGAGCACCAATGAGCAGTTCTTC
TRBV2	NA	TRBJ2-7	NA	CASGAGARLEQYF	TGTGCCAGCGGGGCAGGAGCTCGGCTCGAGCAGTACTTC
TRBV30	NA	TRBJ1-5	few	CAWSDSVSQPQHF	TGTGCCTGGAGCGACAGCGTTAGTCAGCCCCAGCATTTT
TRBV12-3/TRBV12-4	NA	TRBJ2-3	NA	CASRGADTQYF	TGTGCCAGCAGGGGGGCCGATACGCAGTATTTT
TRBV27	TRBD2	TRBJ2-3	NA	CASRPKAGGRTDTQYF	TGTGCCAGCAGACCTAAAGCGGGAGGGAGGACAGATACGCAGTATTTT
TRBV4-1	TRBD1	TRBJ2-7	NA	CASSQGGTGGYEQYF	TGCGCCAGCAGCCAAGGCGGGACAGGGGGCTACGAGCAGTACTTC
TRBV4-2	TRBD2	TRBJ2-1	NA	CASSQETTGTRVF	TGTGCCAGCAGCCAGGAAACAACCGGGACTAGAGTCTTC
TRBV4-2	NA	TRBJ2-5	NA	CASSRDGTGGQETQYF	TGTGCCAGCAGCCGAGACGGGACTGGGGGTCAAGAGACCCAGTACTTC
TRBV6-5	NA	TRBJ1-1	NA	CASSPSRVVTEAFF	TGTGCCAGCAGTCCAAGCAGGGTCGTCACTGAAGCTTTCTTT
TRBV10-3	NA	TRBJ1-6	NA	CAISESTGNSPLHF	TGTGCCATCAGTGAGTCTACGGGGAATTCACCCCTCCACTTT
TRBV29-1	NA	TRBJ2-3	few	CSVVGYRGTDTQYF	TGCAGCGTTGTCGGGTACAGGGGCACAGATACGCAGTATTTT
TRBV27	TRBD1	TRBJ1-5	NA	CASSFTGGGDNQPQHF	TGTGCCAGCAGTTTCACAGGGGGTGGGGACAATCAGCCCCAGCATTTT
TRBV27	TRBD1	TRBJ1-1	NA	CASNSATGEVNTEAFF	TGTGCCAGTAACAGCGCTACAGGGGAGGTGAACACTGAAGCTTTCTTT
TRBV4-3	NA	TRBJ1-1	NA	CASSQEWRGSNTEAFF	TGCGCCAGCAGCCAAGAATGGCGGGGCTCGAACACTGAAGCTTTCTTT
TRBV5-4	NA	TRBJ2-7	few	CASSLPQPSKEQYF	TGTGCCAGCAGCTTGCCGCAACCTAGTAAAGAGCAGTACTTC
TRBV5-5	NA	TRBJ1-1	NA	CASSPRAIATWKGTEAFF	TGTGCCAGCAGTCCCAGGGCGATCGCTACCTGGAAGGGGACTGAAGCTTTCTTT
TRBV6-4	TRBD2	TRBJ2-5	NA	CASSESSGGAQETQYF	TGTGCCAGCAGTGAATCTAGCGGGGGGGCCCAGGAGACCCAGTACTTC
TRBV27	NA	TRBJ2-3	NA	CASSLEASTDTQYF	TGTGCCAGCAGTTTAGAGGCTAGCACAGATACGCAGTATTTT
TRBV2	TRBD1	TRBJ1-4	once	CASSGTGVEKLFF	TGTGCCAGCAGTGGGACAGGGGTAGAAAAACTGTTTTTT
TRBV19	NA	TRBJ2-5	NA	CASSIALMGETQYF	TGTGCCAGTAGTATTGCACTAATGGGAGAGACCCAGTACTTC
TRBV11-1	TRBD1	TRBJ1-6	NA	CASSLNRGNSPLHF	TGTGCCAGCAGCTTAAACAGGGGTAATTCACCCCTCCACTTT
TRBV24-1	TRBD1	TRBJ1-2	NA	CATSQTGARGYTF	TGTGCCACCAGCCAGACAGGGGCGCGAGGCTACACCTTC
TRBV5-4	NA	TRBJ2-1	few	CASSLESSYNEQFF	TGTGCCAGCAGCTTGGAGAGCTCCTACAATGAGCAGTTCTTC
TRBV29-1	NA	TRBJ1-2	NA	CSVVRGYGYTF	TGCAGCGTTGTTCGGGGCTATGGCTACACCTTC
TRBV7-6	NA	TRBJ2-7	NA	CASSNGHSSYEQYF	TGTGCCAGCAGCAATGGACATAGCTCCTACGAGCAGTACTTC
TRBV6-5	NA	TRBJ1-4	NA	CASSYSRTVPNEKLFF	TGTGCCAGCAGTTACTCGAGGACAGTCCCTAATGAAAAACTGTTTTTT
TRBV20-1	TRBD1	TRBJ1-2	NA	CSASPGQLYGYTF	TGCAGTGCTAGTCCGGGACAGCTCTATGGCTACACCTTC
TRBV11-2	NA	TRBJ1-3	NA	CASSLEGGLGNTIYF	TGTGCCAGCAGCTTAGAGGGGGGACTTGGAAACACCATATATTTT
TRBV11-3	TRBD2	TRBJ2-7	NA	CASSLEGLAGGIREQYF	TGTGCCAGCAGCTTAGAAGGTCTAGCGGGAGGGATCCGAGAGCAGTACTTC
TRBV6-2/TRBV6-3	TRBD1	TRBJ2-7	NA	CASSYRLGTVNSYEQYF	TGTGCCAGCAGCTATCGCCTCGGGACAGTTAACTCCTACGAGCAGTACTTC
TRBV6-1	TRBD2	TRBJ2-3	NA	CASSEGGGRLDTQYF	TGTGCCAGCAGTGAAGGGGGGGGGAGGTTAGATACGCAGTATTTT
TRBV20-1	NA	TRBJ1-1	once	CSARGGTEAFF	TGCAGTGCTAGGGGGGGAACTGAAGCTTTCTTT
TRBV10-3	NA	TRBJ2-1	NA	CAISESSGGSYNEQFF	TGTGCCATCAGTGAGAGTTCAGGGGGGTCCTACAATGAGCAGTTCTTC